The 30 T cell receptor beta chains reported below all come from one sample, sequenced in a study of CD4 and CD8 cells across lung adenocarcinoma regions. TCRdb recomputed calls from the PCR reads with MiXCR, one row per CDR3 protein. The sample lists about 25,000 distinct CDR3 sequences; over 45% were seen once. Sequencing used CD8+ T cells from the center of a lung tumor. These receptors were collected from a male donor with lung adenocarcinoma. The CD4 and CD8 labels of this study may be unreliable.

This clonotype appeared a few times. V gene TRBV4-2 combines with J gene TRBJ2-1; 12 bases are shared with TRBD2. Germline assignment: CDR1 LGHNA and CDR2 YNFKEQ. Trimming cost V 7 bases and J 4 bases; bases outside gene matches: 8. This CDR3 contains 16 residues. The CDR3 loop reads CASTPLTSGSYNEQFF. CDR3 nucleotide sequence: TGTGCCAGCACCCCACTGACTAGCGGGAGTTACAATGAGCAGTTCTTC.

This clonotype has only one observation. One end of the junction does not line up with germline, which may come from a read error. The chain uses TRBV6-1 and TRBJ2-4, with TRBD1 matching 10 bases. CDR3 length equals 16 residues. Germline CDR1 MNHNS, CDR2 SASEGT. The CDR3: CASSVAGTGAKDMQYF. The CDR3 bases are TGTGCCAGCAGCGTAGCGGGGACAGGGGCCAAGGACATGCAGTATTTC.

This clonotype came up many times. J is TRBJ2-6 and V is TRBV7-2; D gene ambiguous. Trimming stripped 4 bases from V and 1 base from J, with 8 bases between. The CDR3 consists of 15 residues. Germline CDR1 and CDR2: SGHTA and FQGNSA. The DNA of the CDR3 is TGTGCCAGCAGCTCTACGGGTTCTGGGGCCAACGTCCTGACTTTC. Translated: CASSSTGSGANVLTF. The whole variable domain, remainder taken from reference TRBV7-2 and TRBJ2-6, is GAGVSQSPSNKVTEKGKDVELRCDPISGHTALYWYRQSLGQGLEFLIYFQGNSAPDKSGLPSDRFSAERTGGSVSTLTIQRTQQEDSAVYLCASSSTGSGANVLTFGAGSRLTVL.

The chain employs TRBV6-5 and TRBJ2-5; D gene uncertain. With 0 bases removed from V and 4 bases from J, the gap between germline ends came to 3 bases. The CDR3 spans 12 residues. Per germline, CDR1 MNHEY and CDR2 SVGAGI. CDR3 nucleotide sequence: TGTGCCAGCAGTTACTCTAGAGAGACCCAGTACTTC. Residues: CASSYSRETQYF.

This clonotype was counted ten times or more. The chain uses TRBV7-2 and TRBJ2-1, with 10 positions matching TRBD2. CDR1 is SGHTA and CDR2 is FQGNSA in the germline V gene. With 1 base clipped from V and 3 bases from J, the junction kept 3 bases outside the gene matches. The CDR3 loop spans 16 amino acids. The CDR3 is CASSLGRLAGYNEQFF. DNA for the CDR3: TGTGCCAGCAGCTTAGGTAGACTAGCGGGCTACAATGAGCAGTTCTTC.

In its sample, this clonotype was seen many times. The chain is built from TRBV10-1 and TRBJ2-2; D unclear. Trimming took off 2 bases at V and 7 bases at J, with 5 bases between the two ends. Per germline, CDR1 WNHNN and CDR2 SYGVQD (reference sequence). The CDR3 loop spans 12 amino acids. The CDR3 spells CASSEDDGELFF. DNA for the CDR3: TGCGCCAGCAGTGAGGATGACGGGGAGCTGTTTTTT.

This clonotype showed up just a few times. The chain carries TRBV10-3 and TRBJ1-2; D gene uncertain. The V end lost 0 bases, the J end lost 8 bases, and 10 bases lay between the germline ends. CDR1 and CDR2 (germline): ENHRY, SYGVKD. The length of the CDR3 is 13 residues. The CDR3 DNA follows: TGTGCCATCAGTGAGTCAGGGCAGGACGGCTACACCTTC. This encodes CAISESGQDGYTF.

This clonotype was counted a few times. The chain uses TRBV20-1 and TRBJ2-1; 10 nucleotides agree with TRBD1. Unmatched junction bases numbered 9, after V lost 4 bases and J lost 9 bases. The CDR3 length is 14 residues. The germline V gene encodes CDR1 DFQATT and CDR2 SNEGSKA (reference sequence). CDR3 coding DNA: TGCAGTGCTAAAGGGGACAGGGGTGTAAGTGAGCAGTTCTTC. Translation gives CSAKGDRGVSEQFF.

In nucleotides, the CDR3 is TGTGCCAGCAGTCCACAGGTTCCTAACTATGGCTACACCTTC. Translated, it gives CASSPQVPNYGYTF. The rearrangement uses TRBV28 and TRBJ1-2; TRBD1 might be the D (5 bases). Germline CDR1 MDHEN, CDR2 SYDVKM. The CDR3 contains 14 residues. V lost 5 bases and J 0 bases, leaving 10 bases between the germline ends.

The CDR3 DNA reads TGTGCCAGCAGTCTGCTAGCGGGAGTTGAGCAGTTCTTC. Translating it yields CASSLLAGVEQFF. The V call is TRBV6-4, the J call TRBJ2-1; 10 bases are shared with TRBD2. Germline V gene sequence: CDR1 MRHNA, CDR2 SNTAGT. V shed 5 bases, J shed 9 bases, and the junction held 4 bases outside the gene matches. The CDR3 is 13 amino acids.

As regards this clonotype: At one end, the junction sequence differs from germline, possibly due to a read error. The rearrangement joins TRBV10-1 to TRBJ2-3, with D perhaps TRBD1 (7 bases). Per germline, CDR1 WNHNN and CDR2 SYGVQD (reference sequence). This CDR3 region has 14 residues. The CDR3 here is CAGGGGTETETQYF. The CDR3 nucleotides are TGCGCGGGCGGCGGCGGGACAGAGACAGAGACGCAGTATTTT.

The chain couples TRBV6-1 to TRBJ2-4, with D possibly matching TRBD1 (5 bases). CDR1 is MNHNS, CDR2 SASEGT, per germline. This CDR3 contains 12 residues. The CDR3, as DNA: TGTGCGGGGCTGGGAGCCAAAAACATTCAGTACTTC. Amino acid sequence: CAGLGAKNIQYF.

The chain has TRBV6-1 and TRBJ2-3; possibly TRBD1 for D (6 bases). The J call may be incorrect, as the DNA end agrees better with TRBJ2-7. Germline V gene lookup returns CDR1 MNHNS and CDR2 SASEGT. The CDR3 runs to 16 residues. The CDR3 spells CACTEVGAGVEDTQYF. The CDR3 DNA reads TGTGCCTGCACTGAAGTCGGGGCAGGGGTTGAAGATACGCAGTACTTC.

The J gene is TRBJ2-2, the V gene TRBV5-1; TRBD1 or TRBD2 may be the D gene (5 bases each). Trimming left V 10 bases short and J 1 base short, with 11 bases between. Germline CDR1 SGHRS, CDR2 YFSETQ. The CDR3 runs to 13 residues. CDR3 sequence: CASRDQNTGELFF. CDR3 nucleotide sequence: TGCGCCTCCCGGGACCAGAACACCGGGGAGCTGTTTTTT.

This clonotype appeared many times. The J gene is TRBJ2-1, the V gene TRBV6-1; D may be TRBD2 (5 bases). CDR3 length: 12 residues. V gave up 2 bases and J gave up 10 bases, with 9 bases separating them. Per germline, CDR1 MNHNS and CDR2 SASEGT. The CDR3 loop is CASSETREEQFF. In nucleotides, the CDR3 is TGTGCCAGCAGTGAAACTCGGGAAGAGCAGTTCTTC.

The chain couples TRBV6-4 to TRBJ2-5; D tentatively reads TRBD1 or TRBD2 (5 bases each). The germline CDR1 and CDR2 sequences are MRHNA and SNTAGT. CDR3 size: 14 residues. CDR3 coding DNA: TGTGCGAGGAGTGACTCCCGGGGCACAGATACGCAGTACTTC. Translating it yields CARSDSRGTDTQYF.

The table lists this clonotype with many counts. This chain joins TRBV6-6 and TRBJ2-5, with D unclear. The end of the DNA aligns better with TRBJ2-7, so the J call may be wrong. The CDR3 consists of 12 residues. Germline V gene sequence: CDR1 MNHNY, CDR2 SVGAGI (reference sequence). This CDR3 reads CASRRAENEQYF. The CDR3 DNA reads TGTGCCAGCCGTCGGGCGGAAAACGAGCAGTACTTC.

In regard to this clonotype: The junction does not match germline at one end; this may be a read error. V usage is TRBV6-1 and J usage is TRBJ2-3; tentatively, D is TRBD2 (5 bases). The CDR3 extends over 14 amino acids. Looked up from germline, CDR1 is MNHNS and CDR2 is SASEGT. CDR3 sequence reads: CAGSEGRDKETQYF. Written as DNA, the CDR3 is TGTGCGGGGAGCGAGGGCCGTGACAAAGAGACGCAGTACTTT.

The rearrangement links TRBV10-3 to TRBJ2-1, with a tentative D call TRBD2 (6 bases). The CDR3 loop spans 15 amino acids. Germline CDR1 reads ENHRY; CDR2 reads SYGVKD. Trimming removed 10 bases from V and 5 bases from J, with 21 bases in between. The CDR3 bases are TGTGCCACCGGACGAATAGGGGCGGGACACAATGAGCAGTTCTTC. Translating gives CATGRIGAGHNEQFF.

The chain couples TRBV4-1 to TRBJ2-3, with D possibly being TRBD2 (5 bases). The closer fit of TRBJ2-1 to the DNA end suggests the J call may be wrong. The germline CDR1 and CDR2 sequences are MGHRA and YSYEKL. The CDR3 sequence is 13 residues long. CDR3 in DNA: TGCGCCAGCAGCCAAGGAGCTTGGGAGACCCAGTTCTTC. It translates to CASSQGAWETQFF.

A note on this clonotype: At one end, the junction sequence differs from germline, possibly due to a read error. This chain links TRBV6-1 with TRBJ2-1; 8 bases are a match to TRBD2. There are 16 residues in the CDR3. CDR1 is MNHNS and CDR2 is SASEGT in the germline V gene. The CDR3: CASSETWSSGTGEQFF. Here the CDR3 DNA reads TGTGCCAGCAGTGAAACGTGGAGTAGCGGGACCGGGGAGCAGTTCTTT.

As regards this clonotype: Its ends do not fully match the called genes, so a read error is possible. Here the CDR3 DNA reads TGTGCCAGCAGTGAAACGTGGACTAGGGGCACCGAGGAGCTGTTCTTT. Translated, it gives CASSETWTRGTEELFF. V usage is TRBV6-1 and J usage is TRBJ2-1; 7 bases are shared with TRBD2. Germline values: CDR1 MNHNS, CDR2 SASEGT. This CDR3 spans 16 amino acids.

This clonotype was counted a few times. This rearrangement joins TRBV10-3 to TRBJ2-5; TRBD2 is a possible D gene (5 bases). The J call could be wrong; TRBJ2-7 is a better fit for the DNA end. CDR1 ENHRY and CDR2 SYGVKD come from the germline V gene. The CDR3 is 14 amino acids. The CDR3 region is CAIREAEEIYEQYF. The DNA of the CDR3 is TGTGCCATCCGGGAAGCGGAAGAGATCTACGAGCAGTACTTC.

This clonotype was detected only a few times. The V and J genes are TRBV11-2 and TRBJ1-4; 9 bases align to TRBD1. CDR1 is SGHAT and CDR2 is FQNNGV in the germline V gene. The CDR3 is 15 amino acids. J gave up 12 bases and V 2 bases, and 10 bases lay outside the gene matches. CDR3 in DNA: TGTGCCAGCAGCTTATTAAGTGGGGGACAGGGCGAACTGTTTTTT. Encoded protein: CASSLLSGGQGELFF.

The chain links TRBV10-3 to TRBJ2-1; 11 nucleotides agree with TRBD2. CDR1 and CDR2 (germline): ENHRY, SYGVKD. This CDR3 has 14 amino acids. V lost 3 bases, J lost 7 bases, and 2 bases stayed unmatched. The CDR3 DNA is TGTGCCATCAGTGAACTAGCGGGAGTTAATGAGCAGTTCTTC. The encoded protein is CAISELAGVNEQFF.

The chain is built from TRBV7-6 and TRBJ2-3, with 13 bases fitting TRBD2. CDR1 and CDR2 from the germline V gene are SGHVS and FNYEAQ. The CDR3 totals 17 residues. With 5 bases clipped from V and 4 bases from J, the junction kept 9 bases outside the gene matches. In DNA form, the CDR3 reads TGTGCCAGCAGCCCCATACTAGCGGGAGGGCTCGCAGATACGCAGTATTTT. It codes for CASSPILAGGLADTQYF.

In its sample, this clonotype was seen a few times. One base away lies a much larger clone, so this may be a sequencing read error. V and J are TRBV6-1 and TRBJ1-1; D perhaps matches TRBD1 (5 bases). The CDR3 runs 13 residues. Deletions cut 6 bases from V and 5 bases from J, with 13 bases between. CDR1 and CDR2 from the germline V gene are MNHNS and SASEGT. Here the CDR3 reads CASRAGIPTEAFF. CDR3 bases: TGTGCCAGCAGGGCAGGGATCCCGACTGAAGCTTTCTTT.

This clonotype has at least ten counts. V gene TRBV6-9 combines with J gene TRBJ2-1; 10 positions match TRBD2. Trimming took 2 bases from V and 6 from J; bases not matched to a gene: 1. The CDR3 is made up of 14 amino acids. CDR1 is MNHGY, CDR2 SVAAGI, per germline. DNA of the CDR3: TGTGCCAGCAGTTATAGCGGGAGGGCCAATGAGCAGTTCTTC. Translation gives CASSYSGRANEQFF.

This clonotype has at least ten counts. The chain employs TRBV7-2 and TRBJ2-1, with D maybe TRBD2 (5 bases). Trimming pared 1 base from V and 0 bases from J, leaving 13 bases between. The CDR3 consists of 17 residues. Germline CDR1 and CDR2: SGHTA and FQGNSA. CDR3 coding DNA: TGTGCCAGCAGCTTAGTAGCGATTCCTAGCTCCTACAATGAGCAGTTCTTC. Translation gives CASSLVAIPSSYNEQFF.

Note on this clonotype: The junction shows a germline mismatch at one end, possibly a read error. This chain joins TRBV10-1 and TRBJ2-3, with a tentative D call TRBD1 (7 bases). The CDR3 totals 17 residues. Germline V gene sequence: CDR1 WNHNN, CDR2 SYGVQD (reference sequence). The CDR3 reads CASSEGSGGSGTETQYF. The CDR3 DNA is TGCGCCAGCAGTGAGGGATCTGGGGGGAGTGGGACAGAGACGCAGTACTTT.